The entry that follows covers one TCR beta chain sequence. What it binds is not known. This entry is derived from a study of CXCR3-negative and CXCR3-positive naive CD8 T cells. Notes on the study in general: CD5 surface expression was similar among naive subsets, and TCR strength was estimated by inference from TRB CDR3 properties. CXCR3-positive naive cells carried more hydrophobic TRB CDR3s than CXCR3-negative ones. Memory cells showed distinct TRBV-TRBJ patterns, while the two naive subsets matched. Both naive subsets showed comparably high diversity, and memory CD8+ cells showed much lower diversity.

This CDR3 spans 15 amino acids. The V gene's germline CDR1 is ENHRY and CDR2 SYGVKD. Cells that were CD45RO-CCR7+CD27+CD95- constituted naive CD8+ T cells. cDNA libraries for TRB were generated by 5' RACE incorporating UMI labels. For each CDR3 protein, TCRdb gives one entry from its re-call of the 5' RACE reads, without DNA. The listing contains some 150,000 distinct CDR3 sequences. The V gene is TRBV10-3, the J gene TRBJ2-7; without DNA, the TCRdb call of TRBD1 cannot be checked. The TCR sequence derives from a human donor in good health. Some clones in this sample may be carry-over from other donors' samples. Sequencing was performed on naive CXCR3+ CD8+ T cells from blood. The subset is: CD45RO-CCR7+CD27+CD95- naive CD8+ T cells expressing CXCR3 (TNR3+). The CDR3 is CAISTGTHGYYEQYF.